This TCR beta chain came from a study of T cells after yellow fever vaccination. One entry per CDR3 protein results from TCRdb running MiXCR on the 5' RACE reads. The table records around 30,000 distinct CDR3 sequences, approximately 6% of them present only once. V lost 3 bases, J lost 4 bases, and 12 bases lay in between. Germline V gene lookup returns CDR1 SGHTA and CDR2 FQGNSA. This CDR3 region has 14 residues. Many counts were recorded for this clonotype. Study results and caveats: Only a minor proportion of clonotypes was detected across both CD4 and CD8 compartments.

The sequence derives from a man aged 30 to 39 who received the YFV17D yellow fever vaccine. Specimen: PBMCs, either bulk or a sorted T-cell subset (CD4+, CD8+, memory, or dextramer-sorted; not recorded which), collected on the day of the yellow fever booster vaccination. The J gene is TRBJ2-5, the V gene TRBV7-2; D is ambiguous. CDR3 DNA sequence: TGTGCCAGCAGCTTCTCGGGCCTTGGAGAGACCCAGTACTTC. Amino acid sequence: CASSFSGLGETQYF. The full variable domain, with the rest looked up from reference TRBV7-2 and TRBJ2-5, is GAGVSQSPSNKVTEKGKDVELRCDPISGHTALYWYRQSLGQGLEFLIYFQGNSAPDKSGLPSDRFSAERTGGSVSTLTIQRTQQEDSAVYLCASSFSGLGETQYFGPGTRLLVL.